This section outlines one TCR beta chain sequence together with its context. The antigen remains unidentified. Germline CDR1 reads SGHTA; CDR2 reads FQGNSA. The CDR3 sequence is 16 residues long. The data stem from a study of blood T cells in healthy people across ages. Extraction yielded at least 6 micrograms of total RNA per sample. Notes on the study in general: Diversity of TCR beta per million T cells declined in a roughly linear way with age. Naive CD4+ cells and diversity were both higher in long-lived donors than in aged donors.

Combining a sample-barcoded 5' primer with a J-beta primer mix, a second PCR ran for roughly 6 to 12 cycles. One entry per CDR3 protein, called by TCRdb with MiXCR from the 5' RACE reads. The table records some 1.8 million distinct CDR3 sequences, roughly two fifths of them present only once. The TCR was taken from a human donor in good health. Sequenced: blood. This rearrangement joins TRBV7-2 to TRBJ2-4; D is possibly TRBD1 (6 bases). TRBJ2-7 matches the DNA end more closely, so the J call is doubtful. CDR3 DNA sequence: TGTGCCAGCAGTTCACCGGGACACCGCTCCTCCTACGAGCAGTACTTC. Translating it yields CASSSPGHRSSYEQYF.